The present entry profiles one T cell receptor beta chain with its context. The data belong to a study of control samples from healthy donors and cancer patients. V was trimmed by 3 bases and J by 4 bases, leaving 10 bases between them. CDR1 and CDR2 (germline): SEHNR, FQNEAQ (reference sequence). CDR3 length: 14 amino acids. Here immunoSEQ multiplex PCR was the method, and the copy in TCRdb shows in-frame clones only, minus some. The table records roughly 100,000 clones, about 91% of them present only once. The rearrangement joins TRBV7-9 to TRBJ1-5; D is possibly TRBD1 (6 bases). The specimen sequenced was blood. The TCR was taken from a man aged 25-40 years in good health. CDR3 bases: TGTGCCAGCAGCTTGACAGGAGCTAATCAGCCCCAGCATTTT. It specifies CASSLTGANQPQHF.